The 27 T cell receptor beta chains below all came from one sample that was sequenced in a study of T cells in Graves' hyperthyroidism and ophthalmopathy. RNA transcripts yielded amplified TCR beta CDR3 regions. An initial round of RT-PCR targeting the TCR CDR3 relied on the HTBI primer set. MiXCR was run by TCRdb on the multiplex PCR reads, yielding one entry per CDR3 protein. This table holds hundreds of thousands of distinct CDR3 sequences, approximately 14% found once. Material for sequencing was blood. The source is a woman in her 40s with Graves' hyperthyroidism.

In its sample, this clonotype was seen many times. The chain carries TRBV30 and TRBJ1-4; no firm D call. The germline V gene has CDR1 GTSNPN and CDR2 SVGIG (reference sequence). There are 13 residues in the CDR3. The V gene lost 4 bases and the J gene lost 4 bases, with 10 bases spanning the gap. This chain's CDR3 is CAWIGPNNEKLFF. The CDR3 DNA reads as TGTGCCTGGATTGGACCGAATAATGAAAAACTGTTTTTT.

V is TRBV6-5 and J is TRBJ2-5; 12 bases agree with TRBD2. CDR1 MNHEY and CDR2 SVGAGI come from the germline V gene. The CDR3 contains 18 residues. After removal of 2 bases from V and 4 bases from J, the junction contained 11 bases not matched to a gene. The chain's CDR3 is CASSYPGLAGSSGETQYF. The CDR3 region has the DNA TGTGCCAGCAGTTACCCCGGACTAGCGGGATCTTCAGGAGAGACCCAGTACTTC.

This clonotype has at least ten counts. The chain couples TRBV7-3 to TRBJ2-1; D possibly corresponds to TRBD1 (5 bases). The germline V gene encodes CDR1 SGHTA and CDR2 FQGTGA. The CDR3 runs to 15 residues. With 6 bases removed from V and 0 bases from J, the gap between germline ends came to 12 bases. The CDR3: CASRQDTSSYNEQFF. DNA for the CDR3: TGTGCCAGCAGACAGGACACAAGCTCCTACAATGAGCAGTTCTTC.

The gene calls are TRBV29-1 and TRBJ1-1; the match to TRBD1 covers 8 bases. Germline trimming cut 4 bases from V and 11 bases from J; bases unmatched to any gene: 6. Germline CDR1 SQVTM, CDR2 ANQGSEA. The CDR3 contains 11 residues. CDR3 residues: CSVGTGLEAFF. In nucleotides, the CDR3 is TGCAGCGTTGGGACAGGGCTCGAGGCTTTCTTT. The full variable domain, rest sourced from reference TRBV29-1 and TRBJ1-1, is SAVISQKPSRDICQRGTSLTIQCQVDSQVTMMFWYRQQPGQSLTLIATANQGSEATYESGFVIDKFPISRPNLTFSTLTVSNMSPEDSSIYLCSVGTGLEAFFGQGTRLTVV.

In this sample, this clonotype turned up a few times. The rearrangement links TRBV6-1 to TRBJ2-7; TRBD2 matches 7 bases. The junction had 10 bases not matched to a gene; V was cut back by 11 bases and J by 0 bases. This CDR3 has 14 amino acids. Germline CDR1 and CDR2: MNHNS and SASEGT. In nucleotides, the CDR3 is TGTGCCGCCTCGGGCGGGAGCGCCTCCTACGAGCAGTACTTC. Translating it yields CAASGGSASYEQYF.

There are many counts of this clonotype. The chain couples TRBV12-3 or TRBV12-4 to TRBJ1-5; 7 nucleotides line up with TRBD1. The junction had 8 bases not matched to a gene; V was cut back by 7 bases and J by 5 bases. The CDR3 is 14 amino acids. This CDR3 reads CASTIQGIHQPQHF. The CDR3 bases are TGTGCCAGCACCATACAGGGGATCCATCAGCCCCAGCATTTT.

Turning to this clonotype: The conserved phenylalanine or tryptophan is not found at the CDR3 terminus, so this likely reflects a read error. The V and J genes are TRBV3-1 and TRBJ1-1, with D possibly being TRBD1 (6 bases). The V end was cut by 4 bases, the J end by 4 bases, with 10 bases between. This CDR3 has 13 residues. Germline V gene data show CDR1 as LGHDT and CDR2 as YNNKEL (reference sequence). CDR3 protein: CASSPRGGTEAFL. CDR3 sequence (DNA): TGTGCCAGCAGCCCGAGGGGGGGCACTGAAGCTTTCCTT.

The chain carries TRBV4-1 and TRBJ2-1; no definite D call. The CDR3 totals 14 residues. The V and J ends lost 1 base and 10 bases respectively, with 14 bases between them. The germline CDR1 and CDR2 sequences are MGHRA and YSYEKL. The CDR3 spells CASSQAHRGMEQFF. The CDR3 nucleotides are TGCGCCAGCAGCCAAGCTCACAGAGGCATGGAGCAGTTCTTC.

This clonotype is a singleton in its sample. A much larger clone is a single base away; this may be a read error. V is TRBV29-1 and J is TRBJ2-1; TRBD1 is a possible D gene (6 bases). The CDR3 runs 14 residues. Germline lookup yields CDR1 SQVTM and CDR2 ANQGSEA. CDR3 DNA sequence: TGCGGCGTCGTGACAGGCCCTCCCGGCAATGAGCAGTTCTTC. Amino acids: CGVVTGPPGNEQFF.

Many counts were recorded for this clonotype. This chain connects TRBV12-3 or TRBV12-4 to TRBJ2-1; possibly TRBD1 or TRBD2 for D (5 bases each). V shed 5 bases and J shed 8 bases, with 13 bases lying between them. There are 13 residues in the CDR3. The DNA for the CDR3 is TGTGCCAGCAGTCTATGGGGGTCCTATGAGCAGTTCTTC. Protein: CASSLWGSYEQFF.

This clonotype showed up many times. The chain uses TRBV12-5 and TRBJ2-5, with TRBD1 matching over 7 bases. With 8 bases clipped from V and 4 bases from J, the junction kept 10 bases outside the gene matches. CDR1 is LGHNT and CDR2 is FRNRAP in the germline V gene. The CDR3 is 14 residues long. CDR3 in amino acids: CASNKTGSRETQYF. The CDR3 nucleotides read TGTGCTAGTAACAAGACAGGGTCAAGAGAGACCCAGTACTTC.

At least ten counts were recorded for this clonotype. The chain links TRBV12-3 or TRBV12-4 to TRBJ1-1, with no clear D. Trimming took 5 bases from V and 3 from J, leaving 13 bases between them. This CDR3 has 14 residues. CDR3 in amino acids: CASSRLLWDTEAFF. The CDR3 DNA sequence: TGTGCCAGCAGTCGACTTCTCTGGGACACTGAAGCTTTCTTT.

This clonotype was recorded many times. V usage is TRBV7-2 and J usage is TRBJ2-5; D is uncertain. This CDR3 is 16 amino acids long. V gave up 6 bases and J gave up 0 bases, with 17 bases separating them. Per the germline V gene, CDR1 is SGHTA and CDR2 is FQGNSA. The DNA for the CDR3 is TGTGCCAGCAGACCTTTGGGCAGATCATACCAAGAGACCCAGTACTTC. Translated, it gives CASRPLGRSYQETQYF.

The chain has TRBV4-1 and TRBJ1-2; D possibly corresponds to TRBD1 (6 bases). The ends were cut back, 1 base at V and 4 bases at J, with 19 bases in the middle. CDR3 size: 17 residues. Germline V gives CDR1 MGHRA, CDR2 YSYEKL. CDR3 sequence reads: CASSQVPQGGPGYGYTF. The CDR3 nucleotides are TGCGCCAGCAGCCAAGTCCCACAGGGTGGGCCAGGCTATGGCTACACCTTC.

This clonotype was observed a few times. This sequence joins TRBV7-9 and TRBJ2-1, with 8 positions matching TRBD2. This CDR3 has 14 residues. Germline-derived CDR1 and CDR2 are SEHNR and FQNEAQ (reference sequence). Trimming took 5 bases from V and 5 from J; bases not matched to a gene: 5. CDR3 sequence (DNA): TGTGCCAGCAGCACTATAGCGGGAAACAATGAGCAGTTCTTC. Translated, it gives CASSTIAGNNEQFF.

This clonotype was counted many times. The chain is built from TRBV27 and TRBJ2-3; 7 bases agree with TRBD1. The germline V gene has CDR1 MNHEY and CDR2 SMNVEV (reference sequence). CDR3 size: 14 residues. Trimming at V came to 6 bases and at J to 3 bases, leaving 6 bases not matched to a gene. CDR3 in DNA: TGTGCCAGCAGCAACAGGGGTCCAACAGATACGCAGTATTTT. Translated: CASSNRGPTDTQYF.

The genes are TRBV20-1 and TRBJ2-1; tentative D call: TRBD2 (5 bases). The CDR3 totals 12 residues. The V and J ends lost 2 bases and 6 bases respectively, with 8 bases between them. Germline lookup yields CDR1 DFQATT and CDR2 SNEGSKA (reference sequence). The CDR3 protein is CSARTGINEQFF. In DNA, the CDR3 is TGCAGTGCTAGAACGGGAATCAATGAGCAGTTCTTC.

This clonotype was seen repeatedly, ten times or more. The chain has TRBV13 and TRBJ2-3; D is unresolved. Trimming took off 1 base at V and 2 bases at J, with 4 bases between the two ends. Germline CDR1 is PRHDT and CDR2 is FYEKMQ (reference sequence). This CDR3 has 13 amino acids. CDR3 nucleotides: TGTGCCAGCAGCTTAGTGTTCACAGATACGCAGTATTTT. Translation: CASSLVFTDTQYF.

J is TRBJ1-2 and V is TRBV25-1, with unresolved D. The CDR3 sequence is 12 residues long. Looked up from germline, CDR1 is MGHDK and CDR2 is SYGVNS. The germline V and J ends were trimmed by 1 base and 12 bases, with 12 bases remaining between them. The CDR3, as DNA: TGTGCCAGCAGTGAATGGAGAGGGTCTCACACCTTC. It is translated as CASSEWRGSHTF.

This clonotype showed up just a few times. The V call is TRBV12-3 or TRBV12-4, the J call TRBJ1-5, with D possibly TRBD1 on 5 matching bases. There are 14 residues in the CDR3. The V end was cut by 6 bases, the J end by 3 bases, with 12 bases between. CDR3 coding DNA: TGTGCCAGCAGCTCGACAGCGAACAATCAGCCCCAGCATTTT. Translation: CASSSTANNQPQHF.

The chain joins TRBV5-5 to TRBJ2-5; TRBD2 aligns across 7 bases. V gave up 6 bases and J gave up 0 bases; unmatched junction bases: 8. CDR1 SGHKS and CDR2 YYEKEE come from the germline V gene (reference sequence). CDR3 length equals 15 residues. The CDR3 coding sequence is TGTGCCAGCATGGTTAGCGGGCATTACCAAGAGACCCAGTACTTC. Residues: CASMVSGHYQETQYF.

CDR3 DNA sequence: TGTGCCAGCAGCTTGGGACACAAAGCCAACTATGGCTACACCTTC. Its translation is CASSLGHKANYGYTF. This chain connects TRBV11-2 to TRBJ1-2; D perhaps matches TRBD1 (6 bases). The V gene's germline CDR1 is SGHAT and CDR2 FQNNGV. The V end was cut by 3 bases, the J end by 2 bases, with 13 bases between. The CDR3 sequence is 15 residues long. The full variable domain, its missing parts supplied by reference TRBV11-2 and TRBJ1-2, is EAGVAQSPRYKIIEKRQSVAFWCNPISGHATLYWYQQILGQGPKLLIQFQNNGVVDDSQLPKDRFSAERLKGVDSTLKIQPAKLEDSAVYLCASSLGHKANYGYTFGSGTRLTVV.

This clonotype was counted between two and nine times. A much larger clone differs by one base, so this may be a read error. The rearrangement joins TRBV28 to TRBJ2-1; no definite D call. The CDR3 spans 11 residues. Germline values: CDR1 MDHEN, CDR2 SYDVKM. The CDR3 DNA reads as TGTGCCAGTCTCTCCTACAATGAGCAGTCCTTC. Translation: CASLSYNEQSF. The complete variable domain, with remaining parts taken from reference TRBV28 and TRBJ2-1, reads DVKVTQSSRYLVKRTGEKVFLECVQDMDHENMFWYRQDPGLGLRLIYFSYDVKMKEKGDIPEGYSVSREKKERFSLILESASTNQTSMYLCASLSYNEQSFGPGTRLTVL.

This clonotype came up a few times. This chain links TRBV9 with TRBJ2-1, with 11 bases fitting TRBD2. The germline CDR1 and CDR2 sequences are SGDLS and YYNGEE. The CDR3 covers 18 residues. With 2 bases clipped from V and 7 bases from J, the junction kept 14 bases outside the gene matches. The CDR3 protein is CASSVLTPLAGGANEQFF. The CDR3 DNA sequence: TGTGCCAGCAGCGTCCTTACTCCGCTAGCGGGAGGTGCGAATGAGCAGTTCTTC.

The table lists this clonotype with many counts. For the CDR3, the DNA is TGTGCCAGCAGCTTCACCCTCCTCGACAGAGCCTCTGGAAACACCATATATTTT. It codes for CASSFTLLDRASGNTIYF. The chain has TRBV28 and TRBJ1-3, with D possibly being TRBD1 (5 bases). Germline V gives CDR1 MDHEN, CDR2 SYDVKM. The V and J ends lost 6 bases and 0 bases respectively, with 21 bases between them. The length of the CDR3 is 18 residues.

This clonotype has at least ten counts. The chain has TRBV7-9 and TRBJ2-5, with 7 bases matching TRBD1. Germline V CDR1 and CDR2: SEHNR, FQNEAQ (reference sequence). J was trimmed by 2 bases and V by 5 bases; bases with no gene match: 8. CDR3 length equals 15 residues. As DNA, the CDR3 is TGTGCCAGCAGCCCCTGGGACAGACTACAAGAGACCCAGTACTTC. It specifies CASSPWDRLQETQYF.

This chain links TRBV2 with TRBJ1-2; TRBD1 is a possible D gene (5 bases). The CDR3 spans 13 residues. From germline, CDR1 is SNHLY and CDR2 FYNNEI. V lost 4 bases to trimming and J lost 3 bases, with 9 bases between them. This CDR3 is CASSGDRYYGYTF. CDR3 bases: TGTGCCAGCAGTGGAGACAGATACTATGGCTACACCTTC.